The present entry profiles one T cell receptor (beta chain) with its context. The target antigen is unknown. A 200 ng quantity of DNA, 30,000 to 35,000 T cell genomes, went into the sorted-subset replicate PCRs. Clones were sequenced by immunoSEQ multiplex PCR, and TCRdb holds only the in-frame ones, with some missing. The table lists around 940,000 clones, approximately 80% of them singletons. The sample belongs to a study of shared clonotypes between healthy human individuals. Points from the study as a whole: As a rule, naive subsets had a larger estimated richness than memory subsets.

CD45RA-negative memory and CD45RA+ naive subsets were split from the CD4+ cells. The CDR3 sequence is 15 residues long. V was trimmed by 2 bases and J by 4 bases, leaving 9 bases between them. CDR1 is MGHRA, CDR2 YSYEKL, per germline. The clonotype originates from a man aged 18 to 30 in good health. The chain couples TRBV4-1 to TRBJ2-6; D remains unclear. Sequences were obtained from memory CD4+ T cells sorted from blood. As for subset: CD45RA-negative fraction. In DNA form, the CDR3 reads TGCGCCAGCAGCCAATCAGGAGTCGGGGCCAACGTCCTGACTTTC. It specifies CASSQSGVGANVLTF.